This T cell receptor (beta chain) was observed in a study of graft-versus-host responses after intestinal transplantation. This CDR3 comprises 17 residues. Unmatched junction bases numbered 13, after V lost 4 bases and J lost 1 base. CDR1 is SNHLY and CDR2 is FYNNEI in the germline V gene. Comment on this clone: Its antigen remains unknown.

Profiled with immunoSEQ multiplex PCR; TCRdb holds only in-frame clones, not every one. The table lists 95,000 to 150,000 clones, around 93% of them singletons. This TCR came from a human donor who received an intestinal transplant. This rearrangement joins TRBV2 to TRBJ2-7, with 7 positions matching TRBD2. Sequences were derived from unstimulated CD4+ T cells sorted from spleen or lymph node cells, sampled before intestinal transplant. The CDR3 sequence is CASSVIMLADKSYEQYF. For the CDR3, the DNA is TGTGCCAGCAGTGTTATAATGCTAGCGGACAAATCCTACGAGCAGTACTTC.